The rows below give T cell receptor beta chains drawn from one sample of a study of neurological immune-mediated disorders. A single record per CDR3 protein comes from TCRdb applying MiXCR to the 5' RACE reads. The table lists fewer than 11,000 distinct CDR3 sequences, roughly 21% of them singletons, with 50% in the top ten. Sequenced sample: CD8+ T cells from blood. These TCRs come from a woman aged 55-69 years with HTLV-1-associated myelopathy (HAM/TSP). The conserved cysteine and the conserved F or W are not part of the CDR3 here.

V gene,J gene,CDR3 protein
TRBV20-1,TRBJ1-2,SATPRGVLGYGYT
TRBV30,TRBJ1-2,AWRDRGYGYT
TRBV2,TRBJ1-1,ASRNRGGYTEAF
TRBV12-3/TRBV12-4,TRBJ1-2,ASSPGSRYGYT
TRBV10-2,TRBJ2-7,ASSESAGRGHEQY
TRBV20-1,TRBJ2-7,SARGTGGYEQY
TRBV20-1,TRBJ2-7,SARELGGSYEQY
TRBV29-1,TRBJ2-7,SFRLLGQYEQY
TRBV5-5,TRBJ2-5,ASSPGLAGVLQETQY
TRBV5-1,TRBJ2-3,ASSSIGQRSGDDTQY
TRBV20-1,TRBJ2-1,SARVRGEGNEQF
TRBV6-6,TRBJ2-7,ASSFAASEQY
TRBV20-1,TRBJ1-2,SADTGIVSYGYT
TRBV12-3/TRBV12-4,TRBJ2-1,ASSLGTRNNEQF
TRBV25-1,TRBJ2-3,ASSDRRTDTQY
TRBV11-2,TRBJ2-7,ASSSSGTAYEQY
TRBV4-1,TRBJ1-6,ASSQEPGQGNSPLR
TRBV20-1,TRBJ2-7,SARFRTDYEQY
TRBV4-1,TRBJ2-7,ASSPEGTGVYEQY
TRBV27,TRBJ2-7,ASSGSGPYEQY
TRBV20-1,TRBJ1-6,SASPGQGSSPLH
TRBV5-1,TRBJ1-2,ASSSSPGQINYGYT
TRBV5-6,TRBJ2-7,ASSGGYGEGLGYYYEQY
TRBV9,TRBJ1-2,ASSADRGRANYGYT
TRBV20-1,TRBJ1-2,SAASPGLLVGGYT
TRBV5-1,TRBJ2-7,ASSLDGFGSYEQY
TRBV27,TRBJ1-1,ASSFQTGDTEAF
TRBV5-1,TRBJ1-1,ASSLRPGGTEAF
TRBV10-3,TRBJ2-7,AISELLGVGVEQY
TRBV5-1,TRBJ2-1,ASSWRTSAAYNEQF
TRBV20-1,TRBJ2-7,SARTGANYEQY
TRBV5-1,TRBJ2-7,ASSFDRGTYEQY
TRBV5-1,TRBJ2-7,ANSLSGYEQY
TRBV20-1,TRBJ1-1,SARGGGAGMNTEAF
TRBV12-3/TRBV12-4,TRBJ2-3,ASSLGLAPPDTQY
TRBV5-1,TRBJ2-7,ASSGGTIYEQY
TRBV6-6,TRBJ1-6,ASSYEDYNSPLH
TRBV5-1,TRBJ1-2,ASSWDRGILDGYT
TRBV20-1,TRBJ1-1,SANGGDTEAF
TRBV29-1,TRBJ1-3,SVVVRSNTIY